Following are 18 T cell receptor beta chains from one sample sequenced in a study of T cell clonality in common variable immunodeficiency. Study findings and constraints: In common variable immunodeficiency, TCR beta chains reportedly carried fewer deletions and N-nucleotide insertions.

The data were produced by immunoSEQ multiplex PCR, yet TCRdb's version contains in-frame clones alone and is incomplete. There are 30,000 to 40,000 clones in the sample, none observed a single time. Antigen specificity for these receptors is unknown. Sequenced material: peripheral blood mononuclear cells. These TCRs come from a human donor with common variable immunodeficiency.

Notes on this clone: The CDR3 goes on 3 residues after the read ends, and that part is filled in from the germline J gene. This chain joins TRBV19 and TRBJ1-1, with D hard to call. The CDR3 is 13 residues long. The V and J ends lost 6 bases and 2 bases respectively, with 10 bases between them. Germline V gives CDR1 LNHDA, CDR2 SQIVND (reference sequence). CDR3 sequence reads: CASSTGSNTEAFF. The sequenced CDR3 bases are TGTGCCAGTAGCACGGGTTCTAACACTGAA.

This clone was detected many times. From the germline J gene comes the end of the CDR3, since the read stops 3 residues before it. The gene calls are TRBV27 and TRBJ1-6; D remains ambiguous. Germline V gene lookup returns CDR1 MNHEY and CDR2 SMNVEV (reference sequence). The germline V and J ends were trimmed by 1 base and 9 bases, with 10 bases remaining between them. This CDR3 comprises 14 residues. CDR3 bases read: TGTGCCAGCAGTTTATTTAATCCGCGTTCACCC. Translating it yields CASSLFNPRSP. The entire CDR3 reads CASSLFNPRSPLHF.

This clone has ten or more counts. The CDR3 is cut off 3 residues early in the read; its end comes from the germline J gene. This rearrangement joins TRBV5-1 to TRBJ2-3; TRBD1 is a possible D gene (5 bases). The germline gives CDR1 SGHRS, CDR2 YFSETQ. The length of the CDR3 is 14 residues. The germline V and J ends were trimmed by 0 bases and 7 bases, with 12 bases remaining between them. The CDR3 sequence is CASSLEGPRHTQYF. The CDR3 DNA, read in part, is TGCGCCAGCAGCTTGGAGGGGCCTAGGCATACG. Together with reference TRBV5-1 and TRBJ2-3, the CDR3 gives the full variable domain: KAGVTQTPRYLIKTRGQQVTLSCSPISGHRSVSWYQQTPGQGLQFLFEYFSETQRNKGNFPGRFSGRQFSNSRSEMNVSTLELGDSALYLCASSLEGPRHTQYFGPGTRLTVL.

Comment on this clone: Coverage ceases 3 residues before the CDR3 finishes, and the germline J gene fills in the end. This chain joins TRBV18 and TRBJ2-7, with D unclear. Trimming cost V 4 bases and J 4 bases, with 8 bases left between them. CDR1 and CDR2 (germline): KGHSH, LQKENI. CDR3 size: 12 residues. The sequenced part of the CDR3 DNA is TGTGCCAGCTCACTAGATCCTTACGAG. Protein sequence: CASSLDPYE. The full CDR3 protein is CASSLDPYEQYF.

This clone appeared many times. The read falls 3 residues short of the CDR3 end, and the missing part is taken from the germline J gene. J is TRBJ1-1 and V is TRBV7-2, with 7 bases aligning to TRBD1. The junction had 6 bases not matched to a gene; V was cut back by 8 bases and J by 3 bases. The CDR3 has 13 amino acids. CDR1 is SGHTA and CDR2 is FQGNSA in the germline V gene. This chain's CDR3 is CASGRQGDTEAFF. The CDR3 DNA, read in part, is TGTGCCAGCGGGAGACAGGGAGACACTGAA.

In regard to this clone: The CDR3 goes on 3 residues after the read ends, and that part is filled in from the germline J gene. This chain connects TRBV11-2 to TRBJ2-1; 13 bases align to TRBD2. The germline CDR1 and CDR2 sequences are SGHAT and FQNNGV. J gave up 9 bases and V 5 bases, and 7 bases lay outside the gene matches. The CDR3 extends over 15 amino acids. CDR3: CASSPWTSGSGEQFF. CDR3 DNA (partial): TGTGCCAGCAGCCCGTGGACTAGCGGGAGCGGTGAG.

This clone came up many times. The CDR3 extends 3 residues past the end of the read, so its final part is completed from the germline J gene. The chain carries TRBV7-2 and TRBJ1-2; D is unresolved. Germline values: CDR1 SGHTA, CDR2 FQGNSA. Trimming took 1 base from V and 0 from J, leaving 3 bases between them. This CDR3 is 13 amino acids long. The CDR3 DNA, read in part, is TGTGCCAGCAGCTTAGTATCTAACTATGGC. Its translation is CASSLVSNYG. The entire CDR3 protein reads CASSLVSNYGYTF.

This clone was found many times. The read is 3 residues too short to cover the CDR3 end, so that end is filled in from the germline J gene. The genes are TRBV11-3 and TRBJ2-7, with D uncertain. The ends were cut back, 1 base at V and 4 bases at J, with 11 bases in the middle. The CDR3 sequence is 14 residues long. The germline V gene has CDR1 SGHNT and CDR2 YENEEA. The CDR3 protein is CASSLVVGEYEQYF. CDR3 DNA (partial): TGTGCCAGCAGCTTAGTGGTGGGCGAGTACGAG.

Remarks on this clone: Read data end 3 residues before the CDR3 end; the end is taken from the germline J gene. The chain links TRBV30 to TRBJ2-7; 13 bases fit TRBD2. Germline-derived CDR1 and CDR2 are GTSNPN and SVGIG (reference sequence). The V gene end was trimmed by 2 bases and the J gene end by 4 bases; junction bases not matched to a gene: 2. The CDR3 consists of 14 residues. The CDR3 reads CAWSPLAGGYEQYF. CDR3 DNA, as far as it was read: TGTGCCTGGAGTCCACTAGCGGGAGGGTACGAG.

Ten or more counts support this clone. The read falls 3 residues short of the CDR3 end, and the missing part is taken from the germline J gene. The V and J genes are TRBV6-2 or TRBV6-3 and TRBJ1-1; 7 bases map to TRBD1. V lost 4 bases to trimming and J lost 1 base; unmatched junction nucleotides: 9. The V gene's germline CDR1 is MNHEY and CDR2 SVGEGT. The CDR3 sequence is 16 residues long. The sequenced CDR3 bases are TGTGCCAGCAGTTTAAACAGGGGAGTAAAGAACACTGAA. Its protein is CASSLNRGVKNTE. In full, the CDR3 reads CASSLNRGVKNTEAFF.

Notes on this clone: The CDR3 end is not reached by the read, which stops 3 residues before it; the germline J gene fills it in. The chain carries TRBV19 and TRBJ2-1; D is possibly TRBD2 (6 bases). V was pared by 5 bases and J by 0 bases, with 11 bases between. The CDR3 extends over 15 amino acids. From germline, CDR1 is LNHDA and CDR2 SQIVND (reference sequence). CDR3 residues: CASSGDLSSYNEQFF. CDR3 bases read: TGTGCCAGTAGTGGGGACTTAAGCTCCTACAATGAG. The full variable domain, with the rest looked up from reference TRBV19 and TRBJ2-1, is DGGITQSPKYLFRKEGQNVTLSCEQNLNHDAMYWYRQDPGQGLRLIYYSQIVNDFQKGDIAEGYSVSREKKESFPLTVTSAQKNPTAFYLCASSGDLSSYNEQFFGPGTRLTVL.

The table lists this clone with many counts. This CDR3 reads CASSVLGRGNTEAFF. The sequenced CDR3 bases are TGTGCCAGCAGCGTCTTAGGACGGGGGAACACTGAA. V is TRBV9 and J is TRBJ1-1; D not resolved. The read ends 3 residues before the CDR3 terminus; that terminus is restored from the germline J gene. Trimming took off 2 bases at V and 1 base at J, with 12 bases between the two ends. This CDR3 comprises 15 residues. The germline V gene encodes CDR1 SGDLS and CDR2 YYNGEE.

This clone has just a few counts. The read is 3 residues too short to cover the CDR3 end, so that end is filled in from the germline J gene. V is TRBV5-1 and J is TRBJ2-3; 7 bases map to TRBD2. The CDR3 sequence is 17 residues long. The junction had 10 bases not matched to a gene; V was cut back by 0 bases and J by 3 bases. Germline CDR1 reads SGHRS; CDR2 reads YFSETQ. CDR3 in amino acids: CASSLALGGSGTDTQYF. The sequenced part of the CDR3 DNA is TGCGCCAGCAGCTTGGCGTTAGGCGGGAGTGGTACAGATACG.

In this sample, this clone turned up many times. From the germline J gene comes the end of the CDR3, since the read stops 3 residues before it. The chain has TRBV6-2 or TRBV6-3 and TRBJ2-2; D perhaps matches TRBD2 (6 bases). Germline V CDR1 and CDR2: MNHEY, SVGEGT. The CDR3 totals 15 residues. The V gene lost 2 bases and the J gene lost 0 bases, with 7 bases spanning the gap. CDR3 DNA, as far as it was read: TGTGCCAGCAGTTACGGGGGGACGAACACCGGGGAG. This gives the protein CASSYGGTNTGE. The whole CDR3 region reads CASSYGGTNTGELFF.

A few counts support this clone. From the germline J gene comes the end of the CDR3, since the read stops 3 residues before it. This chain joins TRBV7-3 and TRBJ2-3, with D unresolved. Between the trimmed V and J ends, which lost 7 bases and 6 bases, there was a span of 8 bases. This CDR3 contains 11 residues. Germline CDR1 is SGHTA and CDR2 is FQGTGA. The CDR3 bases that were read are TGTGCCAGCACCCCAAGGGATACG. Translated: CASTPRDT. The entire CDR3 protein reads CASTPRDTQYF.

In this sample, this clone turned up many times. Sequencing ends 3 residues short of the CDR3 end; the germline J gene provides the rest. This sequence joins TRBV2 and TRBJ2-3; a possible D gene is TRBD1 (5 bases). Trimming took off 4 bases at V and 2 bases at J, with 13 bases between the two ends. Germline V gene sequence: CDR1 SNHLY, CDR2 FYNNEI. The CDR3 extends over 15 amino acids. CDR3 region: CASSGGYRNTDTQYF. CDR3 bases read: TGTGCCAGCAGTGGAGGTTACAGGAACACAGATACG.

This clone was recorded a few times. The read ends 3 residues before the CDR3 terminus; that terminus is restored from the germline J gene. V is TRBV20-1 and J is TRBJ2-7, with D perhaps given as TRBD1 or TRBD2 (5 bases each). Germline V gene sequence: CDR1 DFQATT, CDR2 SNEGSKA (reference sequence). The ends were cut back, 3 bases at V and 5 bases at J, with 11 bases in the middle. The CDR3 is 12 residues long. CDR3 DNA, as far as it was read: TGCAGTGCTAGGAATCGAGGGGACGAG. Encoded protein: CSARNRGDE. From start to end, the CDR3 is CSARNRGDEQYF.

A remark on this clone: The read is 3 residues too short to cover the CDR3 end, so that end is filled in from the germline J gene. This chain links TRBV7-9 with TRBJ1-6; 7 nucleotides align to TRBD1. The CDR3 is made up of 13 amino acids. Germline values: CDR1 SEHNR, CDR2 FQNEAQ (reference sequence). The junction had 2 bases not matched to a gene; V was cut back by 4 bases and J by 8 bases. The CDR3 loop is CASSSTGDSPLHF. Incomplete CDR3 DNA: TGTGCCAGCAGCTCCACAGGGGATTCACCC. The full variable domain, with the rest looked up from reference TRBV7-9 and TRBJ1-6, is DTGVSQNPRHKITKRGQNVTFRCDPISEHNRLYWYRQTLGQGPEFLTYFQNEAQLEKSRLLSDRFSAERPKGSFSTLEIQRTEQGDSAMYLCASSSTGDSPLHFGNGTRLTVT.